Following are 31 T cell receptor beta chains from one sample sequenced in a study of shared clonotypes between healthy human individuals. Data came from immunoSEQ multiplex PCR; TCRdb stores just in-frame clones and leaves some out. Of about 1.1 million clones listed, 78% are singletons. The sequenced sample consisted of memory CD4+ T cells from PBMCs. This sample's subset: CD45RA-negative fraction. The receptor source for this set is a man between 18 and 29 years old in good health. Some clones in this sample may be carry-over from other donors' samples.

V and J are TRBV10-3 and TRBJ2-5; TRBD2 matches at 7 bases. Trimming cost V 10 bases and J 5 bases; bases outside gene matches: 1. The germline V gene has CDR1 ENHRY and CDR2 SYGVKD. This CDR3 has 10 amino acids. CDR3 protein: CATGGETQYF. The CDR3, as DNA: TGTGCCACCGGGGGGGAGACCCAGTACTTC.

This clone is a singleton in its sample. A far larger clone differs by one base, so this is likely a read error. The sample holds other DNA sequences that translate to the same CDR3. The V gene is TRBV5-1, the J gene TRBJ2-3, with 16 bases that match TRBD2. Germline-derived CDR1 and CDR2 are SGHRS and YFSETQ. The V gene end was trimmed by 0 bases and the J gene end by 6 bases; junction bases not matched to a gene: 4. The CDR3 sequence is 17 residues long. The CDR3 region is CASSLAAGLAGGDTQYF. In nucleotides, the CDR3 is TGCGCCAGCAGCTTGGCCGCGGGACTAGCGGGAGGGGATACGCAGTATTTT.

The chain uses TRBV11-2 and TRBJ2-7, with TRBD2 matching over 11 bases. CDR1 and CDR2 (germline): SGHAT, FQNNGV. J lost 3 bases, V lost 5 bases, and 6 bases had no gene match. CDR3 length equals 15 residues. The CDR3 coding sequence is TGTGCCAGCAGCCTTAGCGGGAGGGCCGTCTACGAGCAGTACTTC. Encoded protein: CASSLSGRAVYEQYF.

The chain carries TRBV29-1 and TRBJ2-5, with a tentative D call TRBD2 (5 bases). Trimming removed 5 bases from V and 5 bases from J, with 15 bases in between. The CDR3 is 13 amino acids. Looked up from germline, CDR1 is SQVTM and CDR2 is ANQGSEA. CDR3 region: CSVQRVGGETQYF. CDR3 in DNA: TGCAGCGTTCAAAGGGTCGGCGGGGAGACCCAGTACTTC.

The CDR3, as DNA: TGCAGCGTCCTTAGACTAGCGGGAGGAGATACGCAGTATTTT. It encodes CSVLRLAGGDTQYF. The rearrangement uses TRBV29-1 and TRBJ2-3, with 13 bases identical to TRBD2. J gave up 5 bases and V 6 bases, and 5 bases lay outside the gene matches. CDR1 SQVTM and CDR2 ANQGSEA come from the germline V gene. The CDR3 contains 14 residues.

This chain joins TRBV7-9 and TRBJ2-5; D remains unclear. Germline values: CDR1 SEHNR, CDR2 FQNEAQ (reference sequence). V lost 4 bases, J lost 5 bases, and 14 bases lay in between. There are 14 residues in the CDR3. The CDR3 DNA is TGTGCCAGCAGCTCCTCGACCCCCCACGAGACCCAGTACTTC. This gives the protein CASSSSTPHETQYF.

This clone appeared a few times. J is TRBJ1-1 and V is TRBV6-5; TRBD1 matches 9 bases. V lost 5 bases to trimming and J lost 8 bases; unmatched junction nucleotides: 3. Germline assignment: CDR1 MNHEY and CDR2 SVGAGI. The CDR3 is made up of 12 amino acids. CDR3 sequence reads: CASSRDRVEAFF. DNA of the CDR3: TGTGCCAGCAGTCGGGACAGGGTGGAAGCTTTCTTT.

The chain carries TRBV7-3 and TRBJ1-1; no reliable D call. The CDR3 is made up of 13 amino acids. Trimming shortened V by 8 bases and J by 4 bases, and 14 bases separated the two germline ends. The germline V gene encodes CDR1 SGHTA and CDR2 FQGTGA. The CDR3 DNA sequence: TGTGCCAGCCGGGCGGAGGGAGTCACTGAAGCTTTCTTT. As protein: CASRAEGVTEAFF.

The V call is TRBV28, the J call TRBJ2-7, with TRBD2 identical over 8 bases. V trimming: 4 bases; J trimming: 4 bases; junction bases outside the gene matches: 6. There are 14 residues in the CDR3. Per the germline V gene, CDR1 is MDHEN and CDR2 is SYDVKM. The chain's CDR3 is CASSSLAGLYEQYF. CDR3 in DNA: TGTGCCAGCAGTTCGTTAGCGGGGTTATACGAGCAGTACTTC.

The V and J genes are TRBV27 and TRBJ2-7; 7 bases align to TRBD1. Per germline, CDR1 MNHEY and CDR2 SMNVEV (reference sequence). This CDR3 comprises 15 residues. Trimming removed 6 bases from V and 3 bases from J; junction bases left unmatched: 11. CDR3 bases: TGTGCCAGCAGGCTCCGCCGGGACAGATACTACGAGCAGTACTTC. Translation: CASRLRRDRYYEQYF.

The sample holds a few counts of this clone. V is TRBV19 and J is TRBJ2-7; the match to TRBD2 covers 8 bases. Germline trimming cut 4 bases from V and 5 bases from J; bases unmatched to any gene: 10. The CDR3 is 15 amino acids. Germline assignment: CDR1 LNHDA and CDR2 SQIVND (reference sequence). CDR3 amino acids: CASSTTIAGRHEQYF. The CDR3 nucleotides read TGTGCCAGTAGTACGACCATAGCGGGACGACACGAGCAGTACTTC.

J is TRBJ1-2 and V is TRBV30; 7 nucleotides line up with TRBD1. Trimming at V came to 0 bases and at J to 8 bases, leaving 9 bases not matched to a gene. Germline V lookup: CDR1 GTSNPN, CDR2 SVGIG (reference sequence). CDR3 length: 14 residues. CDR3 bases: TGTGCCTGGAGTGTCGGAGGGGGCTCGTGGGGCTACACCTTC. It is translated as CAWSVGGGSWGYTF.

This sequence joins TRBV20-1 and TRBJ2-7; tentative D call: TRBD2 (6 bases). Germline CDR1 DFQATT, CDR2 SNEGSKA (reference sequence). V gave up 7 bases and J gave up 4 bases, with 11 bases separating them. The CDR3 contains 11 residues. The CDR3 is CSVRGIYEQYF. CDR3 nucleotides: TGCAGTGTACGCGGGATATACGAGCAGTACTTC.

The chain employs TRBV15 and TRBJ2-3, with 10 bases identical to TRBD2. Germline CDR1 is LNHNV and CDR2 is YYDKDF (reference sequence). The CDR3 runs to 14 residues. V lost 2 bases and J lost 6; bases outside the gene matches: 2. The CDR3 nucleotides are TGTGCCACCAGCAGACTAGCGGGAGAGGATACGCAGTATTTT. Translating gives CATSRLAGEDTQYF.

The V call is TRBV5-1, the J call TRBJ2-7, with a tentative D call TRBD1 (5 bases). The V end lost 1 base, the J end lost 0 bases, and 8 bases lay between the germline ends. There are 14 residues in the CDR3. Per the germline V gene, CDR1 is SGHRS and CDR2 is YFSETQ. The CDR3 protein is CASSLMDNSYEQYF. DNA for the CDR3: TGCGCCAGCAGCTTGATGGACAACTCCTACGAGCAGTACTTC.

V and J are TRBV10-2 and TRBJ2-1; a weak D match, TRBD2 (5 bases). Trimming removed 0 bases from V and 8 bases from J, with 5 bases in between. Per the germline V gene, CDR1 is WSHSY and CDR2 is SAAADI. The CDR3 has 12 residues. The CDR3 nucleotides read TGCGCCAGCAGTGAGTCCGGGGATGAGCAGTTCTTC. The encoded protein is CASSESGDEQFF.

The V gene is TRBV7-9, the J gene TRBJ2-1, with 9 positions matching TRBD2. CDR1 SEHNR and CDR2 FQNEAQ come from the germline V gene (reference sequence). The CDR3 consists of 15 residues. V lost 5 bases and J lost 10; bases outside the gene matches: 12. In DNA, the CDR3 is TGTGCCAGCAGCCGGTTTTCACTAGCGGGCGACGAGCAGTTCTTC. Translation: CASSRFSLAGDEQFF.

The chain has TRBV5-1 and TRBJ1-1; tentative D call: TRBD1 (6 bases). Trimming stripped 4 bases from V and 6 bases from J, with 13 bases between. Per the germline V gene, CDR1 is SGHRS and CDR2 is YFSETQ. This CDR3 is built from 13 residues. This chain's CDR3 is CASSLQGSAEAFF. In DNA form, the CDR3 reads TGCGCCAGCAGCCTTCAGGGGAGCGCTGAAGCTTTCTTT.

This clone appeared a single time. The chain employs TRBV27 and TRBJ1-2; 7 bases agree with TRBD1. The germline V gene encodes CDR1 MNHEY and CDR2 SMNVEV (reference sequence). This CDR3 has 14 amino acids. V shed 6 bases, J shed 5 bases, and the junction held 9 bases outside the gene matches. CDR3 sequence: CASRPRDSPYGYTF. The CDR3 DNA reads TGTGCCAGCAGACCCCGGGACAGCCCGTATGGCTACACCTTC.

The chain has TRBV29-1 and TRBJ2-1, with D possibly matching TRBD1 (6 bases). There are 12 residues in the CDR3. CDR1 and CDR2 from the germline V gene are SQVTM and ANQGSEA. V was clipped by 6 bases and J by 2 bases, with 8 bases between them. This CDR3 reads CSVGQTYNEQFF. In DNA, the CDR3 is TGCAGCGTCGGACAGACCTACAATGAGCAGTTCTTC.

The chain uses TRBV6-5 and TRBJ1-1; D is ambiguous. The germline V gene encodes CDR1 MNHEY and CDR2 SVGAGI. V lost 2 bases to trimming and J lost 3 bases, with 10 bases between them. This CDR3 is built from 14 residues. Here the CDR3 reads CASSYGRSDTEAFF. The CDR3 DNA reads TGTGCCAGCAGTTACGGGCGAAGTGACACTGAAGCTTTCTTT.

The chain links TRBV4-1 to TRBJ1-5; D call uncertain. The germline V gene encodes CDR1 MGHRA and CDR2 YSYEKL. Trimming removed 4 bases at V and 4 bases at J, with 8 bases between. The CDR3 length is 13 residues. CDR3 region: CASSPRRNQPQHF. The CDR3 coding sequence is TGCGCCAGCAGCCCCCGGCGAAATCAGCCCCAGCATTTT.

The chain carries TRBV7-2 and TRBJ2-7; 9 bases fit TRBD2. Germline CDR1 SGHTA, CDR2 FQGNSA. The CDR3 consists of 14 residues. V gave up 5 bases and J gave up 0 bases; unmatched junction bases: 2. The CDR3 region is CASSRGGGSYEQYF. CDR3 sequence (DNA): TGTGCCAGCAGCCGCGGGGGGGGCTCCTACGAGCAGTACTTC.

The chain has TRBV6-1 and TRBJ2-7; D possibly matches TRBD1 or TRBD2 (5 bases each). V was cut by 4 bases and J by 2 bases, with 6 bases left in between. Germline V gene data show CDR1 as MNHNS and CDR2 as SASEGT. There are 12 residues in the CDR3. CDR3 amino acids: CASSGGTYEQYF. CDR3 nucleotides: TGTGCCAGCAGTGGGGGGACCTACGAGCAGTACTTC.

The CDR3 nucleotides are TGTGCCATCAGTGCGACAACTAGCGCCCTGGGGACCGGGGAGCTGTTTTTT. Its protein is CAISATTSALGTGELFF. The chain couples TRBV10-3 to TRBJ2-2, with 7 bases that match TRBD2. CDR1 is ENHRY, CDR2 SYGVKD, per germline. The CDR3 loop spans 17 amino acids. With 4 bases clipped from V and 5 bases from J, the junction kept 13 bases outside the gene matches.

This rearrangement joins TRBV20-1 to TRBJ1-2, with 7 bases fitting TRBD1. V lost 7 bases, J lost 7 bases, and 6 bases stayed unmatched. This CDR3 has 11 amino acids. Germline-derived CDR1 and CDR2 are DFQATT and SNEGSKA (reference sequence). The CDR3 DNA sequence: TGCAGTGTCCAGACAGGGCCTGGCTACACCTTC. Translated: CSVQTGPGYTF.

This clone was seen a few times. The sample contains more than one DNA sequence encoding this CDR3. The J gene is TRBJ1-1, the V gene TRBV7-9; D gene unclear. The CDR3 loop spans 13 amino acids. Deletions cut 2 bases from V and 3 bases from J, with 7 bases between. Germline assignment: CDR1 SEHNR and CDR2 FQNEAQ (reference sequence). The DNA of the CDR3 is TGTGCCAGCAGCTTATCTGGGGACACTGAAGCTTTCTTT. This encodes CASSLSGDTEAFF. Full variable domain (remainder filled in from reference TRBV7-9 and TRBJ1-1): DTGVSQNPRHKITKRGQNVTFRCDPISEHNRLYWYRQTLGQGPEFLTYFQNEAQLEKSRLLSDRFSAERPKGSFSTLEIQRTEQGDSAMYLCASSLSGDTEAFFGQGTRLTVV.

The V and J genes are TRBV9 and TRBJ2-7, with D maybe TRBD1 (6 bases). CDR1 SGDLS and CDR2 YYNGEE come from the germline V gene. This CDR3 region has 16 residues. With 0 bases removed from V and 2 bases from J, the gap between germline ends came to 15 bases. DNA for the CDR3: TGTGCCAGCAGCGTAGGTCAGGGGCCGCCCACCTACGAGCAGTACTTC. This codes for CASSVGQGPPTYEQYF. The whole variable domain, remainder taken from reference TRBV9 and TRBJ2-7, is DSGVTQTPKHLITATGQRVTLRCSPRSGDLSVYWYQQSLDQGLQFLIQYYNGEERAKGNILERFSAQQFPDLHSELNLSSLELGDSALYFCASSVGQGPPTYEQYFGPGTRLTVT.

CDR3 DNA: TGTGCCAGCAGCTTAAGCCGGGGGCCGACCTACGAGCAGTACTTC. This encodes CASSLSRGPTYEQYF. This sequence joins TRBV7-3 and TRBJ2-7; the D call may be TRBD1 or TRBD2 (6 bases each). The germline CDR1 and CDR2 sequences are SGHTA and FQGTGA. V was pared by 1 base and J by 2 bases, with 12 bases between. This CDR3 has 15 amino acids.

This chain uses TRBV7-3 with TRBJ2-2, with D perhaps matching TRBD2 (7 bases). Germline loops: CDR1 SGHTA, CDR2 FQGTGA. V was pared by 5 bases and J by 4 bases, with 17 bases between. The CDR3 consists of 16 residues. CDR3 coding DNA: TGTGCCAGCAGCCCGCCCGGGGGGCCGGGCACCGGGGAGCTGTTTTTT. It is translated as CASSPPGGPGTGELFF. Drawing the rest from reference TRBV7-3 and TRBJ2-2, the complete variable domain is GAGVSQTPSNKVTEKGKYVELRCDPISGHTALYWYRQSLGQGPEFLIYFQGTGAADDSGLPNDRFFAVRPEGSVSTLKIQRTERGDSAVYLCASSPPGGPGTGELFFGEGSRLTVL.

This clone was seen only a few times. The chain joins TRBV2 to TRBJ1-2; D is unresolved. V dropped 5 bases and J dropped 7 bases, with 8 bases sitting between them. The CDR3 is 11 amino acids. In germline, CDR1 is SNHLY, CDR2 FYNNEI. The CDR3 loop is CASSYDTGYTF. Here the CDR3 DNA reads TGTGCCAGCAGTTACGACACTGGCTACACCTTC. Based on the CDR3 plus reference TRBV2 and TRBJ1-2, the full variable domain is EPEVTQTPSHQVTQMGQEVILRCVPISNHLYFYWYRQILGQKVEFLVSFYNNEISEKSEIFDDQFSVERPDGSNFTLKIRSTKLEDSAMYFCASSYDTGYTFGSGTRLTVV.